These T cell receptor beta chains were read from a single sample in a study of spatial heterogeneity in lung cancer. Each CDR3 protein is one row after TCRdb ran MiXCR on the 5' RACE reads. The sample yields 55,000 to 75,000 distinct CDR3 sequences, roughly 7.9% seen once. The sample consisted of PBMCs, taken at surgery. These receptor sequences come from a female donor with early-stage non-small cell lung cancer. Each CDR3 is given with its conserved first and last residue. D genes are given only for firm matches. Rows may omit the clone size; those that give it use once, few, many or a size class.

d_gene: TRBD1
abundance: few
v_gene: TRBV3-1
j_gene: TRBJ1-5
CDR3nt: TGTGCCAGCAGCCACGGACAGGCCGCCACACAGCCCCAGCATTTT
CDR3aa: CASSHGQAATQPQHF

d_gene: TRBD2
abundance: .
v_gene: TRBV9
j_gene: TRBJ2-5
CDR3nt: TGTGCCAGCAGCGTGGGGACTACCCAAGAGACCCAGTACTTC
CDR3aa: CASSVGTTQETQYF

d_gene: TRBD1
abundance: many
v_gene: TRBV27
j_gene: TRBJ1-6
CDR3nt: TGTGCCAGCAGTTTATCGACAGGGGGCTTAAGGTCACCCCTCCACTTT
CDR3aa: CASSLSTGGLRSPLHF

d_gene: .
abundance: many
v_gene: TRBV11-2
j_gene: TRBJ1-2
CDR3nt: TGTGCCAGCAGCTTAGATGAGCGGGGCTACACCTTC
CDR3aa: CASSLDERGYTF

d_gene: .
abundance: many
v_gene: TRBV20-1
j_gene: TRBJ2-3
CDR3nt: TGCAGTGCTGCGGACAGTTACGCAGATACGCAGTATTTT
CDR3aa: CSAADSYADTQYF

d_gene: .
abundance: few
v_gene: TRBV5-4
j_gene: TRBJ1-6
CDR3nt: TGTGCCAGCAGCTTGAGGGATTTCAATTCACCCCTCCACTTT
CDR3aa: CASSLRDFNSPLHF

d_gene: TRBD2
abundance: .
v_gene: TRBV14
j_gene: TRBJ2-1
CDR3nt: TGTGCCAGCAGCCAAGGTTGGGGGACTAGCGTTAATGAGCAGTTCTTC
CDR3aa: CASSQGWGTSVNEQFF

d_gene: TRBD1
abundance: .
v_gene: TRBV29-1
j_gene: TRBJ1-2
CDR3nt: TGCAGCGTTGAGACAGGGGCTAACTATGGCTACACCTTC
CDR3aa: CSVETGANYGYTF

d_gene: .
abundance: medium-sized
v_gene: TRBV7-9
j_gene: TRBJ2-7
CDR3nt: TGTGCCAGCAGCTTGGACAGACCGTCCTACGAGCAGTACTTC
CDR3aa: CASSLDRPSYEQYF

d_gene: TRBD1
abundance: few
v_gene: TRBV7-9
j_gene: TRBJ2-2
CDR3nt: TGTGCCAGCACCCTAGCCGGGACAGGGGATACCGGGGAGCTGTTTTTT
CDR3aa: CASTLAGTGDTGELFF

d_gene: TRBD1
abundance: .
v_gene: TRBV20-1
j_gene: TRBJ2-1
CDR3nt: TGCAGTGCTCCACGGACAGGGAGCTCCTACAATGAGCAGTTCTTC
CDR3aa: CSAPRTGSSYNEQFF

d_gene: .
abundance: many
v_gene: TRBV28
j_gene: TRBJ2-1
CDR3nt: TGTGCCAGCAGTTACGGGACGCTGGCCTACAATGAGCAGTTCTTC
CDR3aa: CASSYGTLAYNEQFF

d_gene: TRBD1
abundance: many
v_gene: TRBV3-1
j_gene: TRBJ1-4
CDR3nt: TGTGCCAGCAGCCAAGATCCATGGACAGGCGACGTTAATGAAAAACTGTTTTTT
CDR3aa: CASSQDPWTGDVNEKLFF

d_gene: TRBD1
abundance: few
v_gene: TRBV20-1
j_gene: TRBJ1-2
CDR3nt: TGCAGTGCGAGGGGACAGCTCTTAAACTATGGCTACACCTTC
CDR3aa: CSARGQLLNYGYTF

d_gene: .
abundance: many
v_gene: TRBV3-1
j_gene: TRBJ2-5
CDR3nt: TGTGCCAGCAGCCATAGGGGCCCTTGGGAGACCCAGTACTTC
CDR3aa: CASSHRGPWETQYF

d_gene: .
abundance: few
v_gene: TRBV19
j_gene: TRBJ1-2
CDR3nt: TGTGCCAGTAGTATAGCGCTCGGCGTTGGCTACACCTTC
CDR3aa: CASSIALGVGYTF

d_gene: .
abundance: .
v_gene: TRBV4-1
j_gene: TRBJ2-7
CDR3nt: TGCGCCAGCAGCCAAGAACCCCGCCCGGGCGAGCAGTACTTC
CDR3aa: CASSQEPRPGEQYF

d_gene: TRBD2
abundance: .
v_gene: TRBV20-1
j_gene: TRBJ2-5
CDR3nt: TGCAGTGCTCTTAGCGGGGGACAAGAGACCCAGTACTTC
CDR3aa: CSALSGGQETQYF

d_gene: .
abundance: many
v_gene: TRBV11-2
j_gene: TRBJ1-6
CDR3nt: TGTGCCAGCAGCTTAGTTATGTCTGATAATTCACCCCTCCACTTT
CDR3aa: CASSLVMSDNSPLHF

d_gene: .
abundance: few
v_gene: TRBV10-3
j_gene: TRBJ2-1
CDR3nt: TGTGCCATCAGTGAGGGGCAGTACAATGAGCAGTTCTTC
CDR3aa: CAISEGQYNEQFF

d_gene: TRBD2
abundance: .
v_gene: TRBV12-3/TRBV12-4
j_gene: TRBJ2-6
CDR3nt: TGTGCCAGCAGGGAAGGGAGGGCCTCTGGGGCCAACGTCCTGACTTTC
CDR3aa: CASREGRASGANVLTF

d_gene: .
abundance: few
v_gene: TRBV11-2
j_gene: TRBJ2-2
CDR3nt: TGTGCCAGCAGCTTAACAGGATCGAACACCGGGGAGCTGTTTTTT
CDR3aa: CASSLTGSNTGELFF

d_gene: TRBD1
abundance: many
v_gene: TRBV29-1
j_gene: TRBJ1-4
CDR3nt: TGCAGCGTTGGACAGGGGAAAGCAACTAATGAAAAACTGTTTTTT
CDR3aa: CSVGQGKATNEKLFF

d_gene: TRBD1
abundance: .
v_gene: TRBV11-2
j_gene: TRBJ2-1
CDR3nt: TGTGCCAGCACCACCGGACAGGTCAATGAGCAGTTCTTC
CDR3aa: CASTTGQVNEQFF

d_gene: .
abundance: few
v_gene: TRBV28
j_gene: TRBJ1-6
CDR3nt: TGTGCCAGCAGTTTAGGGGCTGGGAATTCACCCCTCCACTTT
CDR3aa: CASSLGAGNSPLHF

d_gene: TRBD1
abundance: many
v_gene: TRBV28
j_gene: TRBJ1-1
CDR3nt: TGTGCCAGCAGTCAAACAGGGGGCACTGAAGCTTTCTTT
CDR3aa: CASSQTGGTEAFF

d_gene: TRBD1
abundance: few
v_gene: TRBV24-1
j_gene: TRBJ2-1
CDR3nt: TGTGCCACCAGTGCCCTTAGGGGGGACAGGGGCTCCTACAATGAGCAGTTCTTC
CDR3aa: CATSALRGDRGSYNEQFF

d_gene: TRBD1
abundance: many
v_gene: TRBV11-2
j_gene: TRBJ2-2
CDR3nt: TGTGCCAGCAGATCGGGACAGGGGAGGACCGGGGAGCTGTTTTTT
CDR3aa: CASRSGQGRTGELFF

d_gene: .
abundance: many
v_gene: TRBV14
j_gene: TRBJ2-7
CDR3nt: TGTGCCAGCAGCCGCTCGACCTCCTCAATCTACGAGCAGTACTTC
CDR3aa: CASSRSTSSIYEQYF

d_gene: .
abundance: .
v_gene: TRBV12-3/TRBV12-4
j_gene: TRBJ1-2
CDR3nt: TGTGCCAGCAATCTGCAGGAGAACTATGGCTACACCTTC
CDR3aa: CASNLQENYGYTF

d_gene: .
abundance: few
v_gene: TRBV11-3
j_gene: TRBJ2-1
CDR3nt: TGTGCCAGCAGATCCCAACGGGGTTACAATGAGCAGTTCTTC
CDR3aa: CASRSQRGYNEQFF

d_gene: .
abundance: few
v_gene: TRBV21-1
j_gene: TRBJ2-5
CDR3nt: TGTGCCAGCAGCCCTCGCCTCGGACATCACCAAGAGACCCAGTACTTC
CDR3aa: CASSPRLGHHQETQYF

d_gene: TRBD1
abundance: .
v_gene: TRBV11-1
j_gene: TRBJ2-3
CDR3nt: TGTGCCAGCAGCCTGGACAGGGGATCTGGCACAGATACGCAGTATTTT
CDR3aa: CASSLDRGSGTDTQYF

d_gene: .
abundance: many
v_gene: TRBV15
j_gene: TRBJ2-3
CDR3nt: TGTGCCACCAGCAGAGAAAATACAGATACGCAGTATTTT
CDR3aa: CATSRENTDTQYF

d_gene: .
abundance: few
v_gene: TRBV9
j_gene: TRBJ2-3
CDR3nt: TGTGCCAGTAGCCCGAAAGGAGATACGCAGTATTTT
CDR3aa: CASSPKGDTQYF

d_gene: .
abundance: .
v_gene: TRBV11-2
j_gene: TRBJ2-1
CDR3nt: TGTGCCAGCAGCTTAGATAGCATGACGGGCAATGAGCAGTTCTTC
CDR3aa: CASSLDSMTGNEQFF

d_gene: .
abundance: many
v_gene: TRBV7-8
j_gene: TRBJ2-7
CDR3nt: TGTGCCAGCAGCCTCTGGGGAGGACCTAGCTCCTACGAGCAGTACTTC
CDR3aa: CASSLWGGPSSYEQYF

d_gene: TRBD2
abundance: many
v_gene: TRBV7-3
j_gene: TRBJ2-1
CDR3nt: TGTGCCAGCAGCCAAGCGGGGTACAATGAGCAGTTCTTC
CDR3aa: CASSQAGYNEQFF

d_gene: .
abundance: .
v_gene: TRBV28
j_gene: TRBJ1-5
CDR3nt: TGTGCCAGCAGTGAAAGCGACGGCCGGATGGCCCAGCATTTT
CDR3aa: CASSESDGRMAQHF

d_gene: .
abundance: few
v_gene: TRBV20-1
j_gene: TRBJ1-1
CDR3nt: TGCAGTGCTAGAGATTACCTCCCCGGGGCTGAAGCTTTCTTT
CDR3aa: CSARDYLPGAEAFF

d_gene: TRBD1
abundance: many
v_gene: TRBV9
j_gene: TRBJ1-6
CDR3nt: TGTGCCAGCAGCTTCGGACAGGGTGATTCACCCCTCCACTTT
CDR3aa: CASSFGQGDSPLHF

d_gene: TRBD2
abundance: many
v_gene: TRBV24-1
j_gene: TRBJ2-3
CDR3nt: TGTGCCACCAGCAGTAGCGGGAGGACAGATACGCAGTATTTT
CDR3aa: CATSSSGRTDTQYF

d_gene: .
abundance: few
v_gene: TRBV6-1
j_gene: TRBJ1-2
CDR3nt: TGTGCCAGCAGTACTGGGGGCCTCTATGGCTACACCTTC
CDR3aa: CASSTGGLYGYTF

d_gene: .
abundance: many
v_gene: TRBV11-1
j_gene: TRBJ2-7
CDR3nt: TGTGCCAGCAGCCGAGGACGGAGGCCGTACTTC
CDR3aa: CASSRGRRPYF

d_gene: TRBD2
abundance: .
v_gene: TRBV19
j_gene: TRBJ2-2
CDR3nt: TGTGCCAGTAGTATCCAGCGGGGGCCCGGGGAGCTGTTTTTT
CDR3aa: CASSIQRGPGELFF

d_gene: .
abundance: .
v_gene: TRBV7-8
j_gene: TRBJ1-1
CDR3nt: TGTGCCAGCAGCCCTAACAGGGAGTTTGAAGCTTTCTTT
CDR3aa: CASSPNREFEAFF

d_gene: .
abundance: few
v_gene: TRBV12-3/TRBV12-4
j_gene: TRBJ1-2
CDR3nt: TGTGCCAGCAGTTTAGGAGGGGAGGCCTATGGCTACACCTTC
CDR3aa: CASSLGGEAYGYTF

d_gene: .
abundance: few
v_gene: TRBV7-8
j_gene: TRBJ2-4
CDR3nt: TGTGCCAGCAGCTTAGGGGTTACAGGGTTGGGAGCCAAAAACATTCAGTACTTC
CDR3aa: CASSLGVTGLGAKNIQYF

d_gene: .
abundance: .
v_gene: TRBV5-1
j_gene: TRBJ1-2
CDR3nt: TGCGCCAGCAGCCCCGGGACACCTACTAACTATGGCTACACCTTC
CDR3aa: CASSPGTPTNYGYTF

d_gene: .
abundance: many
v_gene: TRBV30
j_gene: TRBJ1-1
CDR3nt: TGTGCCTGGAACGGTGGAACGAACACTGAAGCTTTCTTT
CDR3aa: CAWNGGTNTEAFF

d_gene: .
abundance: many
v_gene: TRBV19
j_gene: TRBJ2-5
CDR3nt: TGTGCCAGTAGTATAGTTTCAGCCCGGGACCTACGTGAGGAGACCCAGTACTTC
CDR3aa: CASSIVSARDLREETQYF

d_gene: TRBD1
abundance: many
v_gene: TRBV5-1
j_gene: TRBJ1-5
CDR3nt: TGCGCCAGCAGCGCAACAGGGGGCGATGGCAATCAGCCCCAGCATTTT
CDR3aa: CASSATGGDGNQPQHF

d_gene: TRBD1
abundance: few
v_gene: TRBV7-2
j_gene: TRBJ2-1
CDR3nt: TGTGCCAGCAGCTCCGGGACAGGGGGCAACAATGAGCAGTTCTTC
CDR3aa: CASSSGTGGNNEQFF

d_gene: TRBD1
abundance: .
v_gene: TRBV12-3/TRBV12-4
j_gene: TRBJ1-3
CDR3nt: TGTGCCAGCAGTTCCAGGGGGGGCTCTGGAAACACCATATATTTT
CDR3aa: CASSSRGGSGNTIYF